The present T cell receptor (beta chain) was sequenced within a study of cytomegalovirus exposure and HLA in healthy donors. Study-wide results and limits: The study put 150 to 200 TCR beta chains on its list as cytomegalovirus-associated. Another analysis was done later, and it associated around 16,000 TCR beta sequences with HLA alleles at 0.05 false discovery rate.

Turning to this clone: The antigen remains undetermined.

The PCR had 60 Vbeta and 13 Jbeta primers. The method was immunoSEQ multiplex PCR; TCRdb's version includes in-frame clones alone and lacks a portion of them. Among hundreds of thousands of clones listed, about 80% were seen once. Germline V gene data show CDR1 as MNHEY and CDR2 as SMNVEV (reference sequence). The CDR3 is 15 residues long. V dropped 0 bases and J dropped 4 bases, with 12 bases sitting between them. The gene calls are TRBV27 and TRBJ1-1; no definite D call. The origin of this receptor is a man aged 40-49 years in good health and CMV-seronegative. The specimen was PBMCs. The CDR3 is CASSLSTLGGTEAFF. The CDR3, as DNA: TGTGCCAGCAGTTTATCCACATTGGGAGGCACTGAAGCTTTCTTT.